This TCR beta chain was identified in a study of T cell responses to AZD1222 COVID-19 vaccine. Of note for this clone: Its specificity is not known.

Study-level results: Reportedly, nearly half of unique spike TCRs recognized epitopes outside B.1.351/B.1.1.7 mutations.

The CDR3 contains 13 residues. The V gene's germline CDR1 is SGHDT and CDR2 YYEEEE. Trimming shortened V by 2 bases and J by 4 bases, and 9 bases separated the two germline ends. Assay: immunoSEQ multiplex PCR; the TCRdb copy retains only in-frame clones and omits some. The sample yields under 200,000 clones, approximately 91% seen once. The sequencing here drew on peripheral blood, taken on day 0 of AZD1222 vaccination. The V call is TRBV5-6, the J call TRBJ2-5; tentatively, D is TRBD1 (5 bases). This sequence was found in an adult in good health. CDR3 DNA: TGTGCCAGCAGCTTCCAGGGCGCAGAGACCCAGTACTTC. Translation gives CASSFQGAETQYF.